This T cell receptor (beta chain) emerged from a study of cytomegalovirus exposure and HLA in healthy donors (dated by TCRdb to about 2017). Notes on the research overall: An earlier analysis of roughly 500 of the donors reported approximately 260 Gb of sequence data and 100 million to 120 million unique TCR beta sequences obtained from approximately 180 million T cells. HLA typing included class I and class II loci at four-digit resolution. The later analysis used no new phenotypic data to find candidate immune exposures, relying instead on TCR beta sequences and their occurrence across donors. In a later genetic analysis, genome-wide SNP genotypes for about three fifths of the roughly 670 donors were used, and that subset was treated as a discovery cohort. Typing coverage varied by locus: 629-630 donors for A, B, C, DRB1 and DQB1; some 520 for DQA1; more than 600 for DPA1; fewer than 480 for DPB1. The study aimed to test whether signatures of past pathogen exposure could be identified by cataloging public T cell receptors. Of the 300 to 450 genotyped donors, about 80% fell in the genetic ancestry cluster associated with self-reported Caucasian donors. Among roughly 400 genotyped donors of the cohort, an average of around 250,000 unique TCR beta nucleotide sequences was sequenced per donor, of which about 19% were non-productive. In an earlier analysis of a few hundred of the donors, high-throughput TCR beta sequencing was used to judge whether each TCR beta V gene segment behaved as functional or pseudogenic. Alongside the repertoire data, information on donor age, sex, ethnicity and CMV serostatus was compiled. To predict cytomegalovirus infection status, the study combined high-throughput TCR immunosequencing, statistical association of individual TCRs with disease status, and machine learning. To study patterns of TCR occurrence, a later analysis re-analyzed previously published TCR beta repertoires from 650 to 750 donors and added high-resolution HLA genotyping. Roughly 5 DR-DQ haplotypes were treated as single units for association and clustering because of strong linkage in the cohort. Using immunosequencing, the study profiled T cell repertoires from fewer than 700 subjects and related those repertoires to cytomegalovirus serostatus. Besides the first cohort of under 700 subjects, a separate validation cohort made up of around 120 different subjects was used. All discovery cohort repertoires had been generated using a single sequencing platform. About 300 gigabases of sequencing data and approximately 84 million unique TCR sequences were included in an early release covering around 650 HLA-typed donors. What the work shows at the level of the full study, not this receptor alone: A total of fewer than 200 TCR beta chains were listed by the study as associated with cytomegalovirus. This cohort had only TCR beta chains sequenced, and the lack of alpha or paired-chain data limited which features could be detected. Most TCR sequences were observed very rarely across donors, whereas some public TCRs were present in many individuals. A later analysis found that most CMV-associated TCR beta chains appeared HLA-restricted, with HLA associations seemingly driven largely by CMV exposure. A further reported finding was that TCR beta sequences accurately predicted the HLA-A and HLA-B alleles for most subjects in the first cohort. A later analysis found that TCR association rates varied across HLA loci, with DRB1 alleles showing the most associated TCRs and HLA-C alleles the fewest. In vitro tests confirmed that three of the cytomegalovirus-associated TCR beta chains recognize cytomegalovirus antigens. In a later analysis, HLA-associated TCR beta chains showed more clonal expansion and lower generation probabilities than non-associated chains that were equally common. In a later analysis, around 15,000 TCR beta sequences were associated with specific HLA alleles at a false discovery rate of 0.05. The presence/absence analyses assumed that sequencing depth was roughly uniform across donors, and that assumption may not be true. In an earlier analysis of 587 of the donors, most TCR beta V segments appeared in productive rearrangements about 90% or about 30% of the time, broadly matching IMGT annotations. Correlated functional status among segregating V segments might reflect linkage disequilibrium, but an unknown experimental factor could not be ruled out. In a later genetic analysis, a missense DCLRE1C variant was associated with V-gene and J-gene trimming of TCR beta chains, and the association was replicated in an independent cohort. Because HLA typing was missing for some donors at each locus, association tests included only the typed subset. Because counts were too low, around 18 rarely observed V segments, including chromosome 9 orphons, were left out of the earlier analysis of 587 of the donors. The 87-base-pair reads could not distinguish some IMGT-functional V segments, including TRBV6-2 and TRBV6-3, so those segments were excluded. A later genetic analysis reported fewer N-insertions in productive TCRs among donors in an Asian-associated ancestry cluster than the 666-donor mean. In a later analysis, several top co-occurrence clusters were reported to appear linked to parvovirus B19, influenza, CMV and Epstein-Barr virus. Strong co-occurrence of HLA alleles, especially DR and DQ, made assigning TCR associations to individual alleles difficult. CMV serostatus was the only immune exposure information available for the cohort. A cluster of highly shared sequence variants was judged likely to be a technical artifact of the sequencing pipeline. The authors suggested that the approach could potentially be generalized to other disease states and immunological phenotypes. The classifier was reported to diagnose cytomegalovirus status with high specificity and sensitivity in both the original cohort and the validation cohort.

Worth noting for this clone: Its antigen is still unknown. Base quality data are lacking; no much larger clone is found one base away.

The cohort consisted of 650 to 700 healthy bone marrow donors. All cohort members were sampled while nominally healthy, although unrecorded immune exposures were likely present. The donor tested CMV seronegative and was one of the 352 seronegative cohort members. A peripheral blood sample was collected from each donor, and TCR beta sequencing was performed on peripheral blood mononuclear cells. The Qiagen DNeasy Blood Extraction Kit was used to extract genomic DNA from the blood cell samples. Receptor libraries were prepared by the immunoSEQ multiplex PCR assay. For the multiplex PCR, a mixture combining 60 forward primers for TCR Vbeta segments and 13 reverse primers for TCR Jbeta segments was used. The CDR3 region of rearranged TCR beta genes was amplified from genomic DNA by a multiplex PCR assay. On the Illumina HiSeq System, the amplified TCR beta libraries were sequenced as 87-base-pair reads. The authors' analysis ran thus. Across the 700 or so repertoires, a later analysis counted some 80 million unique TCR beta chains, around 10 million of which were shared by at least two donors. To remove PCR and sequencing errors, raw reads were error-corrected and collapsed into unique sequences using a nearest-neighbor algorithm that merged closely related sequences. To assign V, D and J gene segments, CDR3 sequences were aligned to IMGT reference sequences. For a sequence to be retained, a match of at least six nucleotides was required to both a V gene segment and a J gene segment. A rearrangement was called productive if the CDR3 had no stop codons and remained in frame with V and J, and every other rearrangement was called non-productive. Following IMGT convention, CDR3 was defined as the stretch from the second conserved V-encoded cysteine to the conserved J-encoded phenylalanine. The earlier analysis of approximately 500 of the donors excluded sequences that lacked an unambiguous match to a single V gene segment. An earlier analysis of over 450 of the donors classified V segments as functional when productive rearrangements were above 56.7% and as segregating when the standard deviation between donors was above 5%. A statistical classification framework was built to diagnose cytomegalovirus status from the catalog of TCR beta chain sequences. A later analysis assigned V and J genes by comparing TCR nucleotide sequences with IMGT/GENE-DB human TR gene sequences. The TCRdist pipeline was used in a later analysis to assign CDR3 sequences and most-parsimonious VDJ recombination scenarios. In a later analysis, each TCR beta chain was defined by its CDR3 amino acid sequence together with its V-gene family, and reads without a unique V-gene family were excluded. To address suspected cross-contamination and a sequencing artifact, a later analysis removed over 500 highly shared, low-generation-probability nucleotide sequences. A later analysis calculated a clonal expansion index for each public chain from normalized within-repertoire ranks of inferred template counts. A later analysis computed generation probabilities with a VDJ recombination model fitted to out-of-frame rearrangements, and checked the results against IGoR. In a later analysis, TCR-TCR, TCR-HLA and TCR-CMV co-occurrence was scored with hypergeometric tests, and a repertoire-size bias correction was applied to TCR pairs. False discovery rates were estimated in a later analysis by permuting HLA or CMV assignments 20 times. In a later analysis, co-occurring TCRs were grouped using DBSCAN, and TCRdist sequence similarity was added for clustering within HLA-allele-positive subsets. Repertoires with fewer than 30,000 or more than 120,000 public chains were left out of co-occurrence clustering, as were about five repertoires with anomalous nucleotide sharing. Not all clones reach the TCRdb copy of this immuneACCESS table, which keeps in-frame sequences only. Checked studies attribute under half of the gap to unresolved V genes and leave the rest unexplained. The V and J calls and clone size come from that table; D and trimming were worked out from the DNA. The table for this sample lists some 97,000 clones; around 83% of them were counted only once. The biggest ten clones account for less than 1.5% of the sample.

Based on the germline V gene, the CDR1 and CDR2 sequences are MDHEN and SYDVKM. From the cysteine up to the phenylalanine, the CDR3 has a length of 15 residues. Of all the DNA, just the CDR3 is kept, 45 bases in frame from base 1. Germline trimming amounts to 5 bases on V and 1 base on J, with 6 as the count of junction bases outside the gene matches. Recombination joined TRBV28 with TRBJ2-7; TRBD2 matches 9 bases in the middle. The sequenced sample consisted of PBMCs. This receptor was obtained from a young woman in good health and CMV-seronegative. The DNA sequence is TGTGCCAGCAGTGTAGCGGGGGAGGGTTCCTACGAGCAGTACTTC. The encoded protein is CASSVAGEGSYEQYF.